Presented here are 9 T cell receptor beta chains from one specimen sequenced in a study of blood T cell repertoires in COVID-19. TCRdb keeps only in-frame clones here, not all; method: immunoSEQ multiplex PCR. This sample has about 140,000 clones; about 90% occur once, and the top ten carry 10%. The sample consisted of peripheral blood. Receptors were obtained from a man aged 60 to 75 with active or convalescent COVID-19.

V is TRBV28 and J is TRBJ1-4; possibly TRBD1 for D (6 bases). The CDR3 runs to 14 residues. Germline V gene lookup returns CDR1 MDHEN and CDR2 SYDVKM. V lost 3 bases and J lost 10, with 15 bases in between. The CDR3 sequence is CASSFSQGARKLFF. CDR3 sequence (DNA): TGTGCCAGCAGTTTCTCACAGGGAGCCCGAAAACTGTTTTTT.

J is TRBJ1-4 and V is TRBV7-7; TRBD1 matches 10 bases. Germline assignment: CDR1 SSHAT and CDR2 FNYEAQ (reference sequence). The CDR3 is 13 residues long. The CDR3 here is CAIWDRGSEKLFF. CDR3 nucleotides: TGTGCTATCTGGGACAGGGGAAGTGAAAAACTGTTTTTT.

V and J are TRBV24-1 and TRBJ2-5, with a weak D call TRBD2 (6 bases). V dropped 1 base and J dropped 0 bases, with 8 bases sitting between them. Per germline, CDR1 KGHDR and CDR2 SFDVKD. The CDR3 is made up of 15 amino acids. The DNA of the CDR3 is TGTGCCACCAGTGATTTAAAGCGGGACCAAGAGACCCAGTACTTC. It yields the protein CATSDLKRDQETQYF.

V usage is TRBV18 and J usage is TRBJ2-5, with 9 bases matching TRBD1. Trimming cost V 3 bases and J 7 bases; bases outside gene matches: 9. Germline CDR1 and CDR2: KGHSH and LQKENI. This CDR3 contains 15 residues. CDR3 in DNA: TGTGCCAGCTCACCCGTCCCGGGACAGGGTGGGACCCAGTACTTC. Translated: CASSPVPGQGGTQYF.

The chain combines TRBV6-1 with TRBJ1-5, with 7 bases lining up with TRBD1. The J segment lost 1 base and the V segment lost 3 bases, leaving 3 bases of the junction unmatched. The CDR3 is made up of 15 amino acids. The germline gives CDR1 MNHNS, CDR2 SASEGT. CDR3 sequence reads: CASSEVGQSNQPQHF. CDR3 DNA sequence: TGTGCCAGCAGTGAGGTGGGACAGAGCAATCAGCCCCAGCATTTT.

The chain joins TRBV27 to TRBJ2-2; perhaps TRBD2 as D (7 bases). V lost 5 bases to trimming and J lost 0 bases, with 16 bases between them. Germline CDR1 MNHEY, CDR2 SMNVEV (reference sequence). The CDR3 has 17 amino acids. CDR3 coding DNA: TGTGCCAGCAGTCCACCCGGGGGGCTCACGAACACCGGGGAGCTGTTTTTT. This sequence encodes CASSPPGGLTNTGELFF.

V gene TRBV10-3 combines with J gene TRBJ1-5; no definite D call. Per germline, CDR1 ENHRY and CDR2 SYGVKD. With 6 bases removed from V and 9 bases from J, the gap between germline ends came to 15 bases. This CDR3 has 13 residues. This CDR3 reads CAISRERELPQHF. Here the CDR3 DNA reads TGTGCCATCAGCCGAGAAAGGGAGCTGCCCCAGCATTTT.

The chain carries TRBV28 and TRBJ2-7; a weak D match, TRBD1 (6 bases). The germline V and J ends were trimmed by 5 bases and 2 bases, with 10 bases remaining between them. CDR1 and CDR2 (germline): MDHEN, SYDVKM. This CDR3 has 13 residues. The CDR3 protein is CASSPGEAYEQYF. In nucleotides, the CDR3 is TGTGCCAGCAGTCCAGGGGAAGCCTACGAGCAGTACTTC.

V is TRBV3-1 (or the pseudogene TRBV3-2) and J is TRBJ1-2; 7 bases line up with TRBD1. V shed 3 bases and J 9 bases; nucleotides not matched to a gene: 7. The CDR3 is made up of 13 amino acids. The germline CDR1 and CDR2 sequences are LGHDT and YNNKEL (reference sequence). This CDR3 is CASSQSGGVSYTF. The CDR3 DNA is TGTGCCAGCAGCCAGTCAGGGGGTGTAAGCTACACCTTC.